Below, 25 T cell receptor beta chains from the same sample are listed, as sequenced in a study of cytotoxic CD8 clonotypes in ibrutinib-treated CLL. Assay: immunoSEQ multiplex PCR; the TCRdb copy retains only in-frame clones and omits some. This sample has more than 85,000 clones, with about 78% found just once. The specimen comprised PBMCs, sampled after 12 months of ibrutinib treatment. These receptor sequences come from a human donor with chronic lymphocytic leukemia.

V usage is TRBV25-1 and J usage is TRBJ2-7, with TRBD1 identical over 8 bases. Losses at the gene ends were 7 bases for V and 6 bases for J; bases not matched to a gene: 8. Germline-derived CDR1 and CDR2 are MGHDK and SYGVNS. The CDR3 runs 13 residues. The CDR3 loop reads CASTKTGVTEQYF. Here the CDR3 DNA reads TGTGCCAGCACAAAGACAGGGGTGACCGAGCAGTACTTC.

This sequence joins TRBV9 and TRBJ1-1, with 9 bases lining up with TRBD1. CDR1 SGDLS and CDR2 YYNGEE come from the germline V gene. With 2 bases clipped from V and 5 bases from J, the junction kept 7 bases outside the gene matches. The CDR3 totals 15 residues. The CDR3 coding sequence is TGTGCCAGCAGCGTCGCACCGGACAGGGGTACTGAAGCTTTCTTT. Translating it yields CASSVAPDRGTEAFF.

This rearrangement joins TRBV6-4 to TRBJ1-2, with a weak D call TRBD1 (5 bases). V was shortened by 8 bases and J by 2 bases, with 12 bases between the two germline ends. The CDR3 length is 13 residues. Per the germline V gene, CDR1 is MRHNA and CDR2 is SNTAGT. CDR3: CASSGTGNYGYTF. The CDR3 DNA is TGTGCCAGCTCGGGGACCGGAAACTATGGCTACACCTTC.

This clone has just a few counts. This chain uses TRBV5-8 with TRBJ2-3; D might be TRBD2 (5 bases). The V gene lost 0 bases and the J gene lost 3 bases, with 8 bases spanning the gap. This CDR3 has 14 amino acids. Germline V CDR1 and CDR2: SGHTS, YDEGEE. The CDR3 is CASSLGPGTDTQYF. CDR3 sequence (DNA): TGTGCCAGCAGCTTGGGCCCGGGAACAGATACGCAGTATTTT. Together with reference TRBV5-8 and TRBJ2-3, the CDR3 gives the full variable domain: EAGVTQSPTHLIKTRGQQATLRCSPISGHTSVYWYQQALGLGLQFLLWYDEGEERNRGNFPPRFSGRQFPNYSSELNVNALELEDSALYLCASSLGPGTDTQYFGPGTRLTVL.

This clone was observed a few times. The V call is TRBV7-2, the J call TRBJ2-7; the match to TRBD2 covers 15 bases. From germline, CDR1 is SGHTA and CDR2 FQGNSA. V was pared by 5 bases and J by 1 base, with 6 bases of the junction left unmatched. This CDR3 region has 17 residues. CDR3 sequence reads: CASSPGTSGGPSYEQYF. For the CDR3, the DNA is TGTGCCAGCAGCCCTGGGACTAGCGGGGGGCCATCCTACGAGCAGTACTTC.

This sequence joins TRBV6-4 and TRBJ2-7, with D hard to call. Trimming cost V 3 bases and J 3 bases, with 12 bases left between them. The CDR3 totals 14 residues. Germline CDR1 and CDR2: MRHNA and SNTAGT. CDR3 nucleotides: TGTGCCAGCAGTGAGGCAGTCTCCAGCTACGAGCAGTACTTC. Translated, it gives CASSEAVSSYEQYF.

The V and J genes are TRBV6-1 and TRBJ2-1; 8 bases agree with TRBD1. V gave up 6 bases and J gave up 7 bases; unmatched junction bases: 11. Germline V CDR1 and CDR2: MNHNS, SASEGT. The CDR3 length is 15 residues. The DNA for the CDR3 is TGTGCCAGCAGCGCCGTGAGGACAGGGAAGAATGAGCAGTTCTTC. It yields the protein CASSAVRTGKNEQFF.

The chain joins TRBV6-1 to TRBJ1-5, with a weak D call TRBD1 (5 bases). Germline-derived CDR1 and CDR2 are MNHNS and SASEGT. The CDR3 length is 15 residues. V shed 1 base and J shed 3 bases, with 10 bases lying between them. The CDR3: CASSEVPGPNQPQHF. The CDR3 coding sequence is TGTGCCAGCAGTGAAGTTCCGGGGCCCAATCAGCCCCAGCATTTT.

The CDR3 DNA follows: TGCAGCGTCCTTGACCCGCGCTCTGGAAACACCATATATTTT. As protein: CSVLDPRSGNTIYF. The rearrangement joins TRBV29-1 to TRBJ1-3; D ambiguous. In germline, CDR1 is SQVTM, CDR2 ANQGSEA. The CDR3 loop spans 14 amino acids. Trimming cost V 6 bases and J 0 bases, with 12 bases left between them.

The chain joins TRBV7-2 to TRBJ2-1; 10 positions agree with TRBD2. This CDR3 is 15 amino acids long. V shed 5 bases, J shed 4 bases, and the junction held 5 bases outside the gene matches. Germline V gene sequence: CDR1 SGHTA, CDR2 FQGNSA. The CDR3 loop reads CASSAGTSVYNEQFF. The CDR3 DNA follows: TGTGCCAGCAGCGCCGGGACTAGCGTATACAATGAGCAGTTCTTC.

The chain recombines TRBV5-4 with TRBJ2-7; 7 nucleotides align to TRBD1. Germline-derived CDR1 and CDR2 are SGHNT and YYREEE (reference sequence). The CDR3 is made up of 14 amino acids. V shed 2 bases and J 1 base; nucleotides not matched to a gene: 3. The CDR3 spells CASSFDRESYEQYF. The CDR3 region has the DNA TGTGCCAGCAGCTTCGACAGGGAATCCTACGAGCAGTACTTC.

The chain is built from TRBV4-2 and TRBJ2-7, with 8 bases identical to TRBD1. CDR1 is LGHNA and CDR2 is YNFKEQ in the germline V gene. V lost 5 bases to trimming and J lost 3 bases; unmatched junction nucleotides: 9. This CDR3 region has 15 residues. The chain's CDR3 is CASSLVGTGSYEQYF. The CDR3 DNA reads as TGTGCCAGCAGCTTGGTAGGGACAGGCAGCTACGAGCAGTACTTC.

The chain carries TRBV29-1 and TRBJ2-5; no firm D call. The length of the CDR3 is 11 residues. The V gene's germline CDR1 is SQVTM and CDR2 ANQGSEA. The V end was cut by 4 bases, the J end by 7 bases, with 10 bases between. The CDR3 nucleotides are TGCAGCGTTGCGATTTTGGGGACCCAGTACTTC. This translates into CSVAILGTQYF.

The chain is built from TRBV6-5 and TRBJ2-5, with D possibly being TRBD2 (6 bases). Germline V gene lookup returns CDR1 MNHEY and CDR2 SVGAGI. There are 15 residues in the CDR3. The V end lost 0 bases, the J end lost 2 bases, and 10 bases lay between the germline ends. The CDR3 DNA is TGTGCCAGCAGTTACTCCGGGGGACCACAAGAGACCCAGTACTTC. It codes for CASSYSGGPQETQYF.

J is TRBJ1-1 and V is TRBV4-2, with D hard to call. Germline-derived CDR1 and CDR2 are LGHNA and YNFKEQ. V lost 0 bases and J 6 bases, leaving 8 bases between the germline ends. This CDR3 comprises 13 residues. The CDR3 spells CASSQEAASEAFF. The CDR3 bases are TGTGCCAGCAGCCAAGAGGCGGCCTCTGAAGCTTTCTTT.

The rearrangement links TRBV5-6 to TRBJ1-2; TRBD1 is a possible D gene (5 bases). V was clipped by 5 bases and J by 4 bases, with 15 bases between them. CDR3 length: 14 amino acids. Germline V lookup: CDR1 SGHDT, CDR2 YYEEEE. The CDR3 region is CASRGLNGLYGYTF. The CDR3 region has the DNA TGTGCCAGCAGGGGACTGAATGGGCTCTATGGCTACACCTTC.

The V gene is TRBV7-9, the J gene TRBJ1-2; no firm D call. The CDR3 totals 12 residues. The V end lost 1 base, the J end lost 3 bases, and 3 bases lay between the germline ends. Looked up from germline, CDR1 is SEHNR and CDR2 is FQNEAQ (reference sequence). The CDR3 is CASSLDDYGYTF. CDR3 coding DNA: TGTGCCAGCAGCTTAGACGACTATGGCTACACCTTC.

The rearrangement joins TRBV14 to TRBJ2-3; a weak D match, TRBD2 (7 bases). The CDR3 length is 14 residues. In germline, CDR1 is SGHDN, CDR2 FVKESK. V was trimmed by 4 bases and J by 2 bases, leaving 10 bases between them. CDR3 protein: CASSPGGLTDTQYF. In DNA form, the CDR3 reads TGTGCCAGCAGCCCCGGGGGGCTCACAGATACGCAGTATTTT.

Here the CDR3 DNA reads TGTGCCAGCAGCCGAGACAGAGACTCTGGGGCCAACGTCCTGACTTTC. Translating it yields CASSRDRDSGANVLTF. V is TRBV4-2 and J is TRBJ2-6; possible D gene TRBD1, 5 bases. There are 16 residues in the CDR3. The germline V gene has CDR1 LGHNA and CDR2 YNFKEQ. V shed 4 bases and J shed 0 bases, with 10 bases lying between them.

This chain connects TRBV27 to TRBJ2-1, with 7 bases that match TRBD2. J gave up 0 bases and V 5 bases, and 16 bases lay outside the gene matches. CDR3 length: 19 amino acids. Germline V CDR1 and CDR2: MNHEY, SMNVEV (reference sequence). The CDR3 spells CASSKVFSAGLSSYNEQFF. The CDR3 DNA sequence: TGTGCCAGCAGTAAGGTTTTCTCAGCGGGGTTATCCTCCTACAATGAGCAGTTCTTC.

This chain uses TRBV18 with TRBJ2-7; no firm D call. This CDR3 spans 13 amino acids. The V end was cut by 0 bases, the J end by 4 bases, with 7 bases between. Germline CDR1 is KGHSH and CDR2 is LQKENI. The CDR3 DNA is TGTGCCAGCTCACCACCAACTCCATACGAGCAGTACTTC. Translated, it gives CASSPPTPYEQYF.

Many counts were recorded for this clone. This CDR3 is CASSQTGRSPLHF. In nucleotides, the CDR3 is TGTGCCAGCAGCCAAACAGGACGGTCCCCCCTCCACTTT. The chain employs TRBV5-6 and TRBJ1-6; perhaps TRBD1 as D (5 bases). Per the germline V gene, CDR1 is SGHDT and CDR2 is YYEEEE. The V and J ends lost 4 bases and 13 bases respectively, with 15 bases between them. This CDR3 has 13 amino acids.

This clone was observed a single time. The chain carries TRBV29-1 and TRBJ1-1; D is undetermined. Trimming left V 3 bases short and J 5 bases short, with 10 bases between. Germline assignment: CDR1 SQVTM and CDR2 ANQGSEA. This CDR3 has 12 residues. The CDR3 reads CSVDMVGTEAFF. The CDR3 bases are TGCAGCGTTGATATGGTTGGGACTGAAGCTTTCTTT.

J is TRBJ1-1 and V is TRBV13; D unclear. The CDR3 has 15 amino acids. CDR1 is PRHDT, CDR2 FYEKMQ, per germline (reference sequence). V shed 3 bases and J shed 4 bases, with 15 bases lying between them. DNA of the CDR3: TGTGCCAGCAGCTTGGCAGAGCGCGATTCCACTGAAGCTTTCTTT. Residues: CASSLAERDSTEAFF.

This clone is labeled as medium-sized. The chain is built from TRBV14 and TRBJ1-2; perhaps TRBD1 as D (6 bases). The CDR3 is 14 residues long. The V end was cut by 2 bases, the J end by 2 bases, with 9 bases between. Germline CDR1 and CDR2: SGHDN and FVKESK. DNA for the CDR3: TGTGCCAGCAGCCAAAGGGGACACAACTATGGCTACACCTTC. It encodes CASSQRGHNYGYTF.